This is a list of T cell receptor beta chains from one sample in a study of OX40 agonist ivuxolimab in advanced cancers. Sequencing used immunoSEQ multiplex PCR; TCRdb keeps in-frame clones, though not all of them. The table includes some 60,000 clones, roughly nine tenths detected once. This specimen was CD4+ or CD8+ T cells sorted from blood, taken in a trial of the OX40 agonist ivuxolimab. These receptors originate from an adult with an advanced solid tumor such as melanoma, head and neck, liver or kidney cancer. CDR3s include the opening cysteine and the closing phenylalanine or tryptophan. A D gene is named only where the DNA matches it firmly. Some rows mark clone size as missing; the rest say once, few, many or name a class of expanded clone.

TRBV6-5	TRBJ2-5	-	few	CASGRWNEKTQYF	TGTGCCAGCGGGCGATGGAACGAGAAGACCCAGTACTTC
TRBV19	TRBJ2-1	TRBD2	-	CASSTSGVTYNEQFF	TGTGCCAGTAGTACTAGCGGAGTGACCTACAATGAGCAGTTCTTC
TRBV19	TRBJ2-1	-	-	CASSMSGGSEQFF	TGTGCCAGTAGTATGTCCGGGGGCAGTGAGCAGTTCTTC
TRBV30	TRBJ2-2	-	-	CAWHNILEGELFF	TGTGCCTGGCACAACATTCTAGAGGGGGAGCTGTTTTTT
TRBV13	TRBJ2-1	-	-	CASSHQGLEQFF	TGTGCCAGCAGCCACCAGGGCCTTGAGCAGTTCTTC
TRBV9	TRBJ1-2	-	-	CASSSQGNHGYTF	TGTGCCAGCAGCTCTCAGGGAAATCATGGCTACACCTTC
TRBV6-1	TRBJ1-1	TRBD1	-	CASSEARQGAPEAFF	TGTGCCAGCAGTGAAGCGAGACAGGGGGCTCCTGAAGCTTTCTTT
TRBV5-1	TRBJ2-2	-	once	CASSLKRPGYTGELFF	TGCGCCAGCAGCCTAAAGCGTCCGGGGTACACCGGGGAGCTGTTTTTT
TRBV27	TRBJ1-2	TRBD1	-	CASSPRRQGSGYTF	TGTGCCAGCAGTCCCCGCAGACAGGGGAGTGGCTACACCTTC
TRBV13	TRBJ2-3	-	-	CASSVRGGQTDTQYF	TGTGCCAGCAGCGTTAGGGGGGGCCAAACAGATACGCAGTATTTT
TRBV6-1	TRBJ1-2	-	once	CASSEGGARGYTF	TGTGCCAGCAGTGAGGGGGGGGCGCGTGGCTACACCTTC
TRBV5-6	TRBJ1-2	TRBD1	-	CASSSTGTGRGYTF	TGTGCCAGCAGCTCTACCGGGACAGGGCGTGGCTACACCTTC
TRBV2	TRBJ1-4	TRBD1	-	CASSELYSGTDTNEKLFF	TGTGCCAGCAGTGAACTCTACTCCGGGACAGATACTAATGAAAAACTGTTTTTT
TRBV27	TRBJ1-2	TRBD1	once	CASNAGTGGAGYTF	TGTGCCAGCAACGCCGGGACAGGGGGCGCGGGCTACACCTTC
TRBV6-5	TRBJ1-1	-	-	CASSHSTEAFF	TGTGCCAGCAGTCATAGCACTGAAGCTTTCTTT
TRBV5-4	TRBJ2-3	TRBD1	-	CASSSGQGYTDTQYF	TGTGCCAGCAGTTCGGGACAGGGCTACACAGATACGCAGTATTTT
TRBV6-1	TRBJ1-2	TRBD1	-	CASSATGTGDGGGYGYTF	TGTGCCAGCAGTGCAACCGGGACAGGGGATGGTGGGGGCTATGGCTACACCTTC
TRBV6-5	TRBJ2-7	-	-	CASGGTSQDEQYF	TGTGCCAGCGGGGGGACCTCTCAGGACGAGCAGTACTTC
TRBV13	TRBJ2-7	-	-	CASSLVSYEQYF	TGTGCCAGCAGCTTGGTGTCCTACGAGCAGTACTTC
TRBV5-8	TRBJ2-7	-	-	CASSSLSGSSYEQYF	TGTGCCAGCAGCTCCTTGTCCGGATCCTCCTACGAGCAGTACTTC
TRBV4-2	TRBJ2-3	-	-	CASSQDNKGRTLGDTDTQYF	TGTGCCAGCAGCCAAGACAATAAAGGCAGGACACTGGGGGACACAGATACGCAGTATTTT
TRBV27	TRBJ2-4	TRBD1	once	CASRTGGVNIQYF	TGTGCCAGCAGGACAGGGGGCGTGAACATTCAGTACTTC